The 6 T cell receptor beta chains below come from one sample, sequenced in a study of identifying expanded T cells in peripheral blood. The table came from immunoSEQ multiplex PCR; TCRdb's copy has only in-frame clones and leaves some out. The top ten clones hold 3% to 4% of a sample with over 75,000 clones, about 91% of them seen once. Sequenced sample: blood. The receptors here all came from a person aged 18 to 75 in good health.

This chain uses TRBV14 with TRBJ2-1; tentative D call: TRBD1 (6 bases). V was shortened by 4 bases and J by 0 bases, with 16 bases between the two germline ends. Germline CDR1 reads SGHDN; CDR2 reads FVKESK. The CDR3 sequence is 17 residues long. This chain's CDR3 is CASSRAVRGLSYNEQFF. The CDR3, as DNA: TGTGCCAGCAGCCGGGCCGTCAGGGGCCTCTCCTACAATGAGCAGTTCTTC.

The chain combines TRBV11-2 with TRBJ2-3; TRBD2 matches 10 bases. The CDR3 totals 15 residues. The germline V gene has CDR1 SGHAT and CDR2 FQNNGV. V gave up 5 bases and J gave up 6 bases; unmatched junction bases: 8. As DNA, the CDR3 is TGTGCCAGCAGCCCACACTTTAGCGGGGGGGATACGCAGTATTTT. Amino acids: CASSPHFSGGDTQYF.

CDR3 nucleotides: TGTGCCAGCAGCCTCGGACTAGGATTGAGCGAGCAGTACTTC. This codes for CASSLGLGLSEQYF. The chain joins TRBV6-6 to TRBJ2-7; 7 bases are shared with TRBD2. With V trimmed by 6 bases and J by 6 bases, 11 bases remained unmatched. CDR3 length equals 14 residues. The germline V gene encodes CDR1 MNHNY and CDR2 SVGAGI (reference sequence).

The chain is built from TRBV6-5 and TRBJ1-6; the D gene is possibly TRBD1 (5 bases). Germline CDR1 is MNHEY and CDR2 is SVGAGI. The V gene lost 4 bases and the J gene lost 0 bases, with 10 bases spanning the gap. CDR3 length: 16 amino acids. The CDR3 region is CASSFRTNSYNSPLHF. DNA for the CDR3: TGTGCCAGCAGTTTCAGGACAAACTCCTATAATTCACCCCTCCACTTT.

The V gene is TRBV9, the J gene TRBJ2-3; 8 bases line up with TRBD2. CDR1 is SGDLS and CDR2 is YYNGEE in the germline V gene. There are 17 residues in the CDR3. With V trimmed by 0 bases and J by 6 bases, 12 bases remained unmatched. The CDR3 is CASSVDPPGLVRDTQYF. CDR3 in DNA: TGTGCCAGCAGCGTAGACCCCCCGGGACTAGTGAGGGATACGCAGTATTTT.

The CDR3 DNA sequence: TGTGCCTGGAGTGTTGGTCACATGAGCTCTGGAAACACCATATATTTT. Residues: CAWSVGHMSSGNTIYF. The rearrangement links TRBV30 to TRBJ1-3; no definite D call. Germline lookup yields CDR1 GTSNPN and CDR2 SVGIG (reference sequence). The CDR3 covers 16 residues. V was clipped by 0 bases and J by 0 bases, with 12 bases between them. Variable domain in full (rest from reference TRBV30 and TRBJ1-3): SQTIHQWPATLVQPVGSPLSLECTVEGTSNPNLYWYRQAAGRGLQLLFYSVGIGQISSEVPQNLSASRPQDRQFILSSKKLLLSDSGFYLCAWSVGHMSSGNTIYFGEGSWLTVV.